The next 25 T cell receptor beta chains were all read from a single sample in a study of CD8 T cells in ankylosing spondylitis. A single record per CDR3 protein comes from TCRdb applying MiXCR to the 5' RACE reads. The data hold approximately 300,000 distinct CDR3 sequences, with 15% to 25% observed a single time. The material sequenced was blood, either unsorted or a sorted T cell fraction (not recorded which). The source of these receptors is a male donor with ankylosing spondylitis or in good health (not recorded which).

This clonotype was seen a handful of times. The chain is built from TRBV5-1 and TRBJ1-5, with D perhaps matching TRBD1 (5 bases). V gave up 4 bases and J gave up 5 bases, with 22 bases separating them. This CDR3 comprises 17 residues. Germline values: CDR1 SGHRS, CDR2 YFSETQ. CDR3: CASSPDGHFREDQPQHF. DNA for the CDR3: TGCGCCAGCAGCCCGGATGGACATTTTCGCGAGGATCAGCCCCAGCATTTT.

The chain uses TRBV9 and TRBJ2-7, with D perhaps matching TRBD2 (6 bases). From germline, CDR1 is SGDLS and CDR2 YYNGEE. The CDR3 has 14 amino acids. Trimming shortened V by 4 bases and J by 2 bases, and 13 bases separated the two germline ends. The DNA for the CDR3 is TGTGCCAGCAGCTTCCGGGACTCTACCTACGAGCAGTACGTC. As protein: CASSFRDSTYEQYV.

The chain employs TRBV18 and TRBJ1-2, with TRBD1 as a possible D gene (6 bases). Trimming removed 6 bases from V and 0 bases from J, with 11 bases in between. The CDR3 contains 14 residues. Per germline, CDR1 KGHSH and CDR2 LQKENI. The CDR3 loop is CASSRTDSNYGYTF. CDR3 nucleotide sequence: TGTGCCAGCTCCCGGACAGACTCTAACTATGGCTACACCTTC.

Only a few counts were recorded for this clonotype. The CDR3 coding sequence is TGTGCCAGCAGCTTAGGGCAGCCCTACGAGCAGTACGTC. Translation: CASSLGQPYEQYV. The rearrangement uses TRBV7-8 and TRBJ2-7; no reliable D call. The germline V and J ends were trimmed by 1 base and 2 bases, with 6 bases remaining between them. The CDR3 is 13 amino acids. Germline V gene sequence: CDR1 SGHVS, CDR2 FQNEAQ.

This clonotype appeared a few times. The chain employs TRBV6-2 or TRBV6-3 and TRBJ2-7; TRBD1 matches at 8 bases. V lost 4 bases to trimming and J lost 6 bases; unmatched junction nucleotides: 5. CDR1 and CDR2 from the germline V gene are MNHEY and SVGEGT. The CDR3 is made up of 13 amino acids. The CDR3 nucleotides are TGTGCCAGCAGTTCGGACAGGGTTGGCGAGCAGTACGTC. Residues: CASSSDRVGEQYV.

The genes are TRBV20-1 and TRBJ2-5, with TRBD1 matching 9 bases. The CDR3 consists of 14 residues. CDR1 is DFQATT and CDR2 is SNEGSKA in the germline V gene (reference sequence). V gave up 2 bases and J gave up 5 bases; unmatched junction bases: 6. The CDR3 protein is CSARRQGGTETQYF. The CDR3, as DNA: TGCAGTGCTAGAAGACAGGGGGGGACGGAGACCCAGTACTTC.

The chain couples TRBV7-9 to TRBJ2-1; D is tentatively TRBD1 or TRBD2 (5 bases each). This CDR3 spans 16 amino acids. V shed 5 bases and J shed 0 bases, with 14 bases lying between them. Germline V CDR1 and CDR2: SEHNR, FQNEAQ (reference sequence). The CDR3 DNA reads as TGTGCCAGCAGCCCCGGGACCCAGAGCTCCTACAATGAGCAGTTCTTC. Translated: CASSPGTQSSYNEQFF.

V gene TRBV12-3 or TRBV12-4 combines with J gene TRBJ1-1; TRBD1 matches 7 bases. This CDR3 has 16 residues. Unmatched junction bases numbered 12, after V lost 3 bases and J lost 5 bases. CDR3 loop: CASSFGRQGWGTEAFF. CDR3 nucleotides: TGTGCCAGCAGTTTCGGGAGACAGGGATGGGGGACTGAAGCTTTCTTT.

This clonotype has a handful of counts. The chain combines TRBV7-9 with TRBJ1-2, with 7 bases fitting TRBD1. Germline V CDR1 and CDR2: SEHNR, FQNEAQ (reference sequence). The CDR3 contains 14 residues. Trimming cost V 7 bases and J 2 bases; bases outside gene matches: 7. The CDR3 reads CASTSPGQNYGYTF. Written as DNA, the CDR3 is TGTGCCAGCACCTCTCCGGGACAGAACTATGGCTACACCTTC.

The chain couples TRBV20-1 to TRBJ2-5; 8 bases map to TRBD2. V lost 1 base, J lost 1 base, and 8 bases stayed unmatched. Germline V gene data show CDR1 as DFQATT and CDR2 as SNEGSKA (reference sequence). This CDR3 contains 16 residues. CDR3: CSARGYGGGIQETQYF. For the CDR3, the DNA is TGCAGTGCTAGAGGTTATGGCGGGGGGATCCAAGAGACCCAGTACTTC.

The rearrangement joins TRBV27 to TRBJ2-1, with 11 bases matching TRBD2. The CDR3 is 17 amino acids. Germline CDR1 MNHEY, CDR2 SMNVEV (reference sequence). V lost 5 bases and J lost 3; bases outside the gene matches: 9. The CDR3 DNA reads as TGTGCCAGCAGTCACGGACTAGCGGGTAGGATCTACAATGAGCAGTTCTTC. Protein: CASSHGLAGRIYNEQFF.

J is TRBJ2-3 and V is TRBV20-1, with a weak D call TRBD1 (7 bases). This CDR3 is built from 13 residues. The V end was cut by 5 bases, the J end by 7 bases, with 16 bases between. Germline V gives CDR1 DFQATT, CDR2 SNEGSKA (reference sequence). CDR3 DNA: TGCAGTGCTGTAGGCAGGGGGGTTAATACGCAGTATTTT. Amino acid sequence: CSAVGRGVNTQYF.

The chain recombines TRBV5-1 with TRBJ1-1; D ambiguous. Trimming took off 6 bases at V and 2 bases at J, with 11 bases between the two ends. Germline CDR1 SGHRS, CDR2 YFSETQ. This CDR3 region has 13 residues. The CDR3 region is CASTQGYNTEAFF. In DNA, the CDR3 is TGCGCCAGCACTCAAGGGTACAACACTGAAGCTTTCTTT. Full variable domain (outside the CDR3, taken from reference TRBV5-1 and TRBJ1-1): KAGVTQTPRYLIKTRGQQVTLSCSPISGHRSVSWYQQTPGQGLQFLFEYFSETQRNKGNFPGRFSGRQFSNSRSEMNVSTLELGDSALYLCASTQGYNTEAFFGQGTRLTVV.

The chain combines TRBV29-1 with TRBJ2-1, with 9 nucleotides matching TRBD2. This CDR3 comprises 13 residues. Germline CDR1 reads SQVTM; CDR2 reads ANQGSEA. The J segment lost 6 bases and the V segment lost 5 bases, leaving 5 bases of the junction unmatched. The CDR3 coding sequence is TGCAGCGTTCCCGGGACTAGCTTCAATGAGCAGTTCTTC. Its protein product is CSVPGTSFNEQFF.

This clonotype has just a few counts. The CDR3 loop is CSARGQNYGYTF. The CDR3, as DNA: TGCAGTGCTAGAGGACAGAACTATGGCTACACCTTC. V gene TRBV20-1 combines with J gene TRBJ1-2; tentative D call: TRBD1 (5 bases). V was trimmed by 1 base and J by 2 bases, leaving 5 bases between them. In germline, CDR1 is DFQATT, CDR2 SNEGSKA (reference sequence). The CDR3 covers 12 residues.

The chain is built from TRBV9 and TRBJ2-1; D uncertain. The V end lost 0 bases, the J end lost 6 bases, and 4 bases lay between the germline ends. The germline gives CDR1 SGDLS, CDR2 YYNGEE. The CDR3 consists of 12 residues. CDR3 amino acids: CASSVVANEQFF. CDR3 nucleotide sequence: TGTGCCAGCAGCGTAGTGGCCAATGAGCAGTTCTTC. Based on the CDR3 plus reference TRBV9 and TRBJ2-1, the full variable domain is DSGVTQTPKHLITATGQRVTLRCSPRSGDLSVYWYQQSLDQGLQFLIQYYNGEERAKGNILERFSAQQFPDLHSELNLSSLELGDSALYFCASSVVANEQFFGPGTRLTVL.

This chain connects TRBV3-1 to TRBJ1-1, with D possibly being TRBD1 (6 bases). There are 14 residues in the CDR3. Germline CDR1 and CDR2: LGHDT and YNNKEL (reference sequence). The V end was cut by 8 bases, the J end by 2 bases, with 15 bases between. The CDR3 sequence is CASLGGGPNTEAFF. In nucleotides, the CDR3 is TGTGCCAGCCTCGGCGGGGGGCCTAACACTGAAGCTTTCTTT.

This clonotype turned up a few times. CDR3 protein: CSAATDTQYF. CDR3 nucleotides: TGCAGTGCCGCGACAGATACGCAGTATTTT. The chain has TRBV20-1 and TRBJ2-3, with D unresolved. CDR3 size: 10 residues. With 6 bases removed from V and 3 bases from J, the gap between germline ends came to 4 bases. Looked up from germline, CDR1 is DFQATT and CDR2 is SNEGSKA (reference sequence).

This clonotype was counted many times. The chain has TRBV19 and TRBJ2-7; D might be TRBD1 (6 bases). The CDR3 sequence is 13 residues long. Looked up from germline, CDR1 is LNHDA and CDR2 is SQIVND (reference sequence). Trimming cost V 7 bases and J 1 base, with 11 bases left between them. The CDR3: CASTSGVSYEQYV. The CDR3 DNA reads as TGTGCCAGTACCTCAGGGGTATCCTACGAGCAGTACGTC.

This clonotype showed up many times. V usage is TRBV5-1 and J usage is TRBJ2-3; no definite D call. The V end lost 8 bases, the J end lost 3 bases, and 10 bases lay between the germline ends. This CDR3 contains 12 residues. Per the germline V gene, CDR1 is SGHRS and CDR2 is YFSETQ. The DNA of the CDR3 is TGCGCCAGTAAGTGGGATACAGATACGCAGTATTTT. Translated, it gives CASKWDTDTQYF.

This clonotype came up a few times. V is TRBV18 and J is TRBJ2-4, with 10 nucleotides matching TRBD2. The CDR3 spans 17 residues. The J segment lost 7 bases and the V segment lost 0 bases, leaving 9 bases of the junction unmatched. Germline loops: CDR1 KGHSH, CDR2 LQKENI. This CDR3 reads CASSPPPSGGAGNIQYF. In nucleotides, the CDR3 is TGTGCCAGCTCACCACCGCCCAGCGGGGGGGCAGGGAACATTCAGTACTTC.

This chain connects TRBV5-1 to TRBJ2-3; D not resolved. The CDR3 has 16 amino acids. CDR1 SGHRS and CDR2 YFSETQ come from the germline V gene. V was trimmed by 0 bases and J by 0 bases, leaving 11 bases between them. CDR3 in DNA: TGCGCCAGCAGCTTGGCCCCGGCCGCTAGCACAGATACGCAGTATTTT. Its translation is CASSLAPAASTDTQYF.

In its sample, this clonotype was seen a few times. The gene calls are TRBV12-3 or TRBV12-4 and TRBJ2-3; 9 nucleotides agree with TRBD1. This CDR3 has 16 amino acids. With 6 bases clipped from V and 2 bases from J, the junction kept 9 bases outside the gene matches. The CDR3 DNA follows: TGTGCCAGCAGAAGCGGACAGGGGCGACTCACAGATACGCAGTATTTT. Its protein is CASRSGQGRLTDTQYF.

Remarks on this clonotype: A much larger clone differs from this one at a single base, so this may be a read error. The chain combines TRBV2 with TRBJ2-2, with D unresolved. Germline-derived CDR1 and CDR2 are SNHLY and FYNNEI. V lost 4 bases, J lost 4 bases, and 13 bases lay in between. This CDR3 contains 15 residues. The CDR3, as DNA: TGTGCCAGCAGTGGACTGGGCGGAAGCACCGGGGAGCTGTTTTTT. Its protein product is CASSGLGGSTGELFF.

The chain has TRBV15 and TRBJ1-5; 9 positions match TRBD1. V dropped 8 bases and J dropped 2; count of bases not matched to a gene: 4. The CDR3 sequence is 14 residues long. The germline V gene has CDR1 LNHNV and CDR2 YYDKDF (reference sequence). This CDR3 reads CATGRTGGNQPQHF. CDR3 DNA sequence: TGTGCCACCGGAAGGACAGGGGGCAATCAGCCCCAGCATTTT.